This T cell receptor (beta chain) comes out of a study of blood T cell repertoires in COVID-19. Only in-frame clones appear in the TCRdb table, and some are missing; sequencing was by immunoSEQ multiplex PCR. Of fewer than 300,000 clones in the sample, 70% to 90% were seen once. Germline CDR1 and CDR2: MGHRA and YSYEKL. The CDR3 runs to 17 residues. V was cut by 0 bases and J by 10 bases, with 24 bases left in between. This clone was seen just once. This chain joins TRBV4-1 and TRBJ1-1; the D is unclear. Material: peripheral blood. The source is a human donor with COVID-19, enrolled during active disease. The donor label of this sample is uncertain. The CDR3 nucleotides are TGCGCCAGCAGCCAAGATCAGTCCCCGGCGGGTCGACGAGGAGCTTTCTTT. Translation gives CASSQDQSPAGRRGAFF.